This entry features one T cell receptor beta chain sequence. The read halts 3 residues ahead of the CDR3 end, with the missing end drawn from the germline J gene. This entry comes from a study of T cells in women clearing cervical HPV infection. The CDR3 runs 15 residues. Per the germline V gene, CDR1 is SNHLY and CDR2 is FYNNEI. MY09/MY11 PCR detected cervical HPV DNA; dot-blot assigned genotypes. Clones were read by immunoSEQ multiplex PCR, and TCRdb kept only the in-frame ones, dropping some. Recorded for this sample: about 37,000 clones. The J gene is TRBJ1-4, the V gene TRBV2, with D possibly being TRBD1 (5 bases). The sample was blood buffy coat. The receptor comes from a woman aged 18 to 75 with a cervical HPV16 infection that either progressed to CIN3+ or cleared (not recorded which). This chain's CDR3 is CASSYSQGDNSPLFF. The sequenced CDR3 bases are TGTGCCAGCAGCTACTCCCAGGGAGATAATTCACCA.